The clone carrying this T cell receptor beta chain was seen only a few times. This specimen comes from a study of T-cell reconstitution after alpha-beta-depleted transplantation in children. Germline CDR1 and CDR2: MDHEN and SYDVKM. The V gene lost 2 bases and the J gene lost 5 bases, with 10 bases spanning the gap. CDR3 length: 14 amino acids. The TCRbeta library incorporated unique molecular identifiers. TCRdb reanalysed the PCR reads using MiXCR and keeps one entry per CDR3 protein. The sample yields about 360,000 distinct CDR3 sequences, 10% to 15% seen once. Sequenced here: PBMCs, sampled from the stem cell graft. This receptor was identified in a human donor who donated a stem cell graft to a child with Fanconi anemia. The gene calls are TRBV28 and TRBJ1-5; no clear D. The CDR3 sequence: CASSLDGLYQPQHF. The CDR3 coding sequence is TGTGCCAGCAGTTTAGACGGCTTGTATCAGCCCCAGCATTTT. Full variable domain (missing parts from reference TRBV28 and TRBJ1-5): DVKVTQSSRYLVKRTGEKVFLECVQDMDHENMFWYRQDPGLGLRLIYFSYDVKMKEKGDIPEGYSVSREKKERFSLILESASTNQTSMYLCASSLDGLYQPQHFGDGTRLSIL.